Reported below is one T cell receptor beta chain. Its antigen is not known. The data belong to a study of cytomegalovirus exposure and HLA in healthy donors. Study summary: As an earlier analysis found, about 179 million T cells yielded about 120 million unique TCR beta sequences. General study points: For TCR beta chains, V- and J-gene trimming was later linked to a missense DCLRE1C variant. Some TCR beta chains (about 180 of them) were listed as cytomegalovirus-associated. Highest at DRB1 and lowest at HLA-C, TCR association rates differed among HLA loci in a later analysis.

PCR amplification relied on 60 Vbeta primers (plus 13 Jbeta primers). Profiled with immunoSEQ multiplex PCR; TCRdb holds only in-frame clones, not every one. This table has over 150,000 clones, approximately 77% appearing once. V shed 0 bases and J shed 7 bases, with 14 bases lying between them. Germline V lookup: CDR1 SGDLS, CDR2 YYNGEE. CDR3 length equals 15 residues. The sample taken for sequencing was PBMCs. This receptor was identified in a man aged 45 to 65 in good health and CMV-seropositive. J is TRBJ1-5 and V is TRBV9; a possible D gene is TRBD1 (6 bases). CDR3 DNA: TGTGCCAGCAGCGTAGGGGGGGGGCCCGGACAGCCCCAGCATTTT. Its protein is CASSVGGGPGQPQHF.